Presented here are 15 T cell receptor beta chains from one specimen sequenced in a study of blood T cell repertoires in COVID-19. Repertoires were generated with immunoSEQ multiplex PCR, while TCRdb's copy carries only in-frame clones and drops some. The sample shows about 190,000 clones, under 90% of them seen only once. The sequenced material came from peripheral blood. The receptors here all came from a man between 40 and 49 years old with acute or convalescent COVID-19.

This sequence joins TRBV11-2 and TRBJ2-5, with TRBD2 identical over 11 bases. With V trimmed by 4 bases and J by 0 bases, 7 bases remained unmatched. Germline CDR1 is SGHAT and CDR2 is FQNNGV. CDR3 length equals 17 residues. The CDR3 spells CASSSRTSGLYQETQYF. The CDR3 bases are TGTGCCAGCAGCTCACGGACTAGCGGGCTGTACCAAGAGACCCAGTACTTC.

The gene calls are TRBV28 and TRBJ1-2, with D tentatively TRBD1 (6 bases). This CDR3 spans 13 amino acids. The V gene lost 6 bases and the J gene lost 4 bases, with 12 bases spanning the gap. In germline, CDR1 is MDHEN, CDR2 SYDVKM. CDR3 DNA: TGTGCCAGCAGCCCCAGGGGTGGCTATGGCTACACCTTC. It encodes CASSPRGGYGYTF.

The CDR3, as DNA: TGTGCCAGCAGCCCGACAGTGGACTATGGCTACACCTTC. Protein sequence: CASSPTVDYGYTF. The gene calls are TRBV7-9 and TRBJ1-2; tentative D call: TRBD1 (5 bases). The germline gives CDR1 SEHNR, CDR2 FQNEAQ (reference sequence). The CDR3 totals 13 residues. The V and J ends lost 5 bases and 3 bases respectively, with 10 bases between them.

The J gene is TRBJ1-4, the V gene TRBV28, with TRBD1 matching 8 bases. Germline V gene data show CDR1 as MDHEN and CDR2 as SYDVKM. Germline trimming cut 6 bases from V and 6 bases from J; bases unmatched to any gene: 6. This CDR3 region has 14 residues. This chain's CDR3 is CASSLRQGHEKLFF. The CDR3, as DNA: TGTGCCAGCAGCCTAAGACAGGGGCATGAAAAACTGTTTTTT.

The V and J genes are TRBV6-5 and TRBJ2-7, with TRBD2 matching 7 bases. The junction had 8 bases not matched to a gene; V was cut back by 5 bases and J by 1 base. Germline V lookup: CDR1 MNHEY, CDR2 SVGAGI. The CDR3 is 15 amino acids. The CDR3 sequence is CASSPRGVGSYEQYF. For the CDR3, the DNA is TGTGCCAGCAGTCCCCGGGGGGTGGGGTCCTACGAGCAGTACTTC.

V is TRBV5-4 and J is TRBJ1-1, with D uncertain. The CDR3 has 15 residues. The germline gives CDR1 SGHNT, CDR2 YYREEE (reference sequence). Trimming took 5 bases from V and 0 from J, leaving 14 bases between them. CDR3 nucleotides: TGTGCCAGCAGTGGGGTCCGGGGATTGAACACTGAAGCTTTCTTT. Translation: CASSGVRGLNTEAFF.

CDR3 region: CAISMGAVGAETQYF. The CDR3 coding sequence is TGTGCCATCAGTATGGGTGCAGTGGGGGCAGAGACCCAGTACTTC. The chain has TRBV10-3 and TRBJ2-5, with D perhaps TRBD1 (6 bases). Trimming left V 5 bases short and J 4 bases short, with 17 bases between. The CDR3 length is 15 residues. Germline V gene data show CDR1 as ENHRY and CDR2 as SYGVKD.

CDR3 DNA: TGTGCCAGCAGTTACTCCGGGGGAGTCGCACAGCCCCAGCATTTT. Residues: CASSYSGGVAQPQHF. This chain uses TRBV6-5 with TRBJ1-5, with D maybe TRBD1 (5 bases). The V end lost 0 bases, the J end lost 7 bases, and 13 bases lay between the germline ends. CDR1 is MNHEY, CDR2 SVGAGI, per germline. This CDR3 spans 15 amino acids.

CDR3 sequence: CASSKGGDIGRSGANVLTF. The CDR3 nucleotides are TGTGCCAGCAGCAAGGGGGGGGACATTGGCCGCTCTGGGGCCAACGTCCTGACTTTC. The V call is TRBV21-1, the J call TRBJ2-6; TRBD2 is taken as the D call from the table, unchecked against the DNA. TRBV21-1 constitutes a pseudogene. The CDR3 is made up of 19 amino acids.

There are a few counts of this clone. The chain employs TRBV2 and TRBJ2-3; TRBD2 agrees at 12 bases. Germline loops: CDR1 SNHLY, CDR2 FYNNEI. CDR3 length: 16 residues. V shed 2 bases, J shed 1 base, and the junction held 1 base outside the gene matches. The chain's CDR3 is CASSELAGGRTDTQYF. CDR3 sequence (DNA): TGTGCCAGCAGTGAACTAGCGGGGGGGCGCACAGATACGCAGTATTTT.

The rearrangement links TRBV5-1 to TRBJ1-3; the match to TRBD1 covers 8 bases. The CDR3 loop spans 17 amino acids. J lost 0 bases, V lost 3 bases, and 8 bases had no gene match. From germline, CDR1 is SGHRS and CDR2 YFSETQ. CDR3 DNA sequence: TGCGCCAGCAGCTGGGGGGACGGACAGGGCTCTGGAAACACCATATATTTT. Its translation: CASSWGDGQGSGNTIYF.

The V and J genes are TRBV25-1 and TRBJ2-2; 8 bases line up with TRBD1. Germline assignment: CDR1 MGHDK and CDR2 SYGVNS. The CDR3 extends over 15 amino acids. V lost 6 bases to trimming and J lost 5 bases; unmatched junction nucleotides: 8. In DNA, the CDR3 is TGTGCCAGCAGCCGCCAGGGGGCTTCAACCGGGGAGCTGTTTTTT. Translated, it gives CASSRQGASTGELFF.

The chain recombines TRBV4-3 with TRBJ2-1; D gene uncertain. Trimming removed 0 bases at V and 0 bases at J, with 6 bases between. Looked up from germline, CDR1 is LGHNA and CDR2 is YSLEER. The length of the CDR3 is 15 residues. The CDR3 region is CASSQDLSSYNEQFF. The CDR3 DNA reads TGCGCCAGCAGCCAAGACTTGAGCTCCTACAATGAGCAGTTCTTC.

The rearrangement links TRBV3-1 (or the pseudogene TRBV3-2) to TRBJ2-1; 7 bases match TRBD1. Germline V gene data show CDR1 as LGHDT and CDR2 as YNNKEL (reference sequence). The V and J ends lost 6 bases and 9 bases, in that order; junction bases with no gene match: 11. The CDR3 consists of 14 residues. CDR3 region: CASSPSSGQPEQFF. CDR3 nucleotides: TGTGCCAGCAGTCCAAGCTCGGGACAGCCTGAGCAGTTCTTC.

This clone was recorded a few times. This rearrangement joins TRBV5-1 to TRBJ1-6; the match to TRBD1 covers 7 bases. Unmatched junction bases numbered 10, after V lost 0 bases and J lost 4 bases. There are 18 residues in the CDR3. Germline loops: CDR1 SGHRS, CDR2 YFSETQ. CDR3 coding DNA: TGCGCCAGCAGCTTGGGTTTCAGGGACAGTAAATATAATTCACCCCTCCACTTT. This gives the protein CASSLGFRDSKYNSPLHF.